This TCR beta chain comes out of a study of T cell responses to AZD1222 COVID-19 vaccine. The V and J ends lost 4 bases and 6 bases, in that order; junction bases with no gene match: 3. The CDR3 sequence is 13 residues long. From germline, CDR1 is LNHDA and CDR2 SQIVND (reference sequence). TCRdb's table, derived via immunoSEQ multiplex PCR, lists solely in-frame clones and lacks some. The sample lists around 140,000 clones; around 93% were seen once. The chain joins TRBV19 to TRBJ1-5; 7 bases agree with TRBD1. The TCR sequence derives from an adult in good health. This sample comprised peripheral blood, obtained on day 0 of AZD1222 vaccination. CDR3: CASSRDSVQPQHF. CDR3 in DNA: TGTGCCAGTAGTAGGGACAGTGTTCAGCCCCAGCATTTT. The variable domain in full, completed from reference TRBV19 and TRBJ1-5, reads DGGITQSPKYLFRKEGQNVTLSCEQNLNHDAMYWYRQDPGQGLRLIYYSQIVNDFQKGDIAEGYSVSREKKESFPLTVTSAQKNPTAFYLCASSRDSVQPQHFGDGTRLSIL.